This T cell receptor (beta chain) appears in the sequencing data of a study of blood T cell repertoires in COVID-19. Overall study: There were acute and convalescent COVID-19 samples, and they came from the United States, Italy and Spain. Nucleic acid was either cDNA or gDNA, and it came from T cells, B-cell-depleted T cells, or PBMCs.

Authors' analysis steps: For nucleated cells, counts were estimated from reference gene primer amplification. Some clones are missing from TCRdb's copy, which holds only in-frame ones; the method was immunoSEQ multiplex PCR. The V and J calls and clone size are taken from that table; D and trimming were inferred from the DNA. Of 130,000 or so clones in the sample, just over 75% are singletons; the top ten hold 9.5% to 14%. This CDR3 is 16 amino acids long. Germline V gene sequence: CDR1 LNHDA, CDR2 SQIVND (reference sequence). V lost 1 base to trimming and J lost 1 base, with 11 bases between them. Sequenced sample: peripheral blood. This TCR was recovered from a human donor in a cohort sampled during active COVID-19. The chain has TRBV19 and TRBJ1-5; a possible D gene is TRBD1 (6 bases). CDR3: CASSIGTAGSNQPQHF. In DNA, the CDR3 is TGTGCCAGTAGTATAGGGACAGCCGGGAGCAATCAGCCCCAGCATTTT. Variable domain in full (rest from reference TRBV19 and TRBJ1-5): DGGITQSPKYLFRKEGQNVTLSCEQNLNHDAMYWYRQDPGQGLRLIYYSQIVNDFQKGDIAEGYSVSREKKESFPLTVTSAQKNPTAFYLCASSIGTAGSNQPQHFGDGTRLSIL.